This T cell receptor (beta chain) was recovered during a study of cytomegalovirus exposure and HLA in healthy donors. The repertoire was sequenced with immunoSEQ multiplex PCR; TCRdb's copy has only in-frame clones and lacks some. The data hold under 200,000 clones, with roughly 96% observed a single time. The trim removed 4 bases at V and 15 bases at J, leaving 6 bases unmatched. This CDR3 region has 13 residues. Germline lookup yields CDR1 SEHNR and CDR2 FQNEAQ (reference sequence). With respect to this clone: The antigen is not known.

Study-wide results and limits: Most sequenced TCRs were rare (though some public TCRs occurred in many donors).

What was sequenced was PBMCs. The sequence was obtained from a woman younger than 35 in good health and CMV-seronegative. The J gene is TRBJ2-1, the V gene TRBV7-9; 13 bases are shared with TRBD2. CDR3 sequence reads: CASSSGTSGDLFF. The CDR3 DNA reads as TGTGCCAGCAGCTCCGGGACTAGCGGGGATCTGTTCTTC.